This is a list of T cell receptor beta chains from one sample in a study of cytomegalovirus exposure and HLA in healthy donors. TCRdb's copy holds only in-frame clones and misses some; the assay was immunoSEQ multiplex PCR. The sample records some 63,000 clones, about four fifths being singletons. Sequencing was carried out using PBMCs. The source of these receptors is a middle-aged woman in good health and CMV-seronegative. Both conserved end residues are part of each CDR3. A D gene is named only where the DNA matches it firmly. The listing skips clone size in some rows; elsewhere it reads once, few, many or a size class.

. | TRBJ1-1 | TRBV6-5 | . | CASSSPPGQNTEAFF | TGTGCCAGCAGTTCCCCCCCCGGACAGAACACTGAAGCTTTCTTT
. | TRBJ2-7 | TRBV23-1 | TRBD1 | CASSQPNRGFRSYEQYF | TGCGCCAGCAGTCAACCAAACAGGGGCTTTAGGTCCTACGAGCAGTACTTC
. | TRBJ1-4 | TRBV9 | . | CASSPRGRDNEKLFF | TGTGCCAGCAGCCCAAGGGGCCGCGATAATGAAAAACTGTTTTTT
. | TRBJ1-1 | TRBV7-9 | TRBD1 | CASSSYTGVSTEAFF | TGTGCCAGCAGCTCCTACACAGGGGTGAGCACTGAAGCTTTCTTT
. | TRBJ2-1 | TRBV13 | TRBD2 | CASSSAGVGRYEQFF | TGTGCCAGCAGCTCTGCGGGAGTCGGTCGGTATGAGCAGTTCTTC
. | TRBJ2-3 | TRBV7-2 | TRBD2 | CASSQGLANYPDTQYF | TGTGCCAGCAGCCAAGGACTAGCGAATTACCCAGATACGCAGTATTTT
. | TRBJ1-1 | TRBV28 | . | CASSLRITEAFF | TGTGCCAGCAGTTTACGTATCACTGAAGCTTTCTTT
. | TRBJ2-2 | TRBV27 | TRBD1 | CASSLYFRGQGFGGELFF | TGTGCCAGCAGTTTATATTTCCGAGGACAGGGGTTTGGCGGGGAGCTGTTTTTT
. | TRBJ2-1 | TRBV2 | TRBD2 | CASSEARWAGGGNEQFF | TGTGCCAGCAGTGAAGCGCGATGGGCGGGAGGCGGCAATGAGCAGTTCTTC
. | TRBJ1-5 | TRBV30 | TRBD1 | CAWSRSWTGGSNQPQHF | TGTGCCTGGAGCCGGAGTTGGACAGGGGGTAGCAATCAGCCCCAGCATTTT
once | TRBJ2-3 | TRBV28 | . | CASSLLAEADTQYF | TGTGCCAGCAGTTTACTAGCAGAGGCAGATACGCAGTATTTT
once | TRBJ1-5 | TRBV19 | TRBD1 | CASSPGGQGYQPQHF | TGTGCCAGTAGTCCGGGTGGACAGGGGTATCAGCCCCAGCATTTT
few | TRBJ2-1 | TRBV6-6 | TRBD1 | CASSLSDRGLSHEQFF | TGTGCCAGCAGTCTTTCGGACAGGGGGCTTTCCCATGAGCAGTTCTTC
. | TRBJ1-1 | TRBV27 | . | CASSPLANTEAFF | TGTGCCAGCAGCCCCCTAGCGAACACTGAAGCTTTCTTT
few | TRBJ2-4 | TRBV30 | TRBD1 | CAWSRGGTGNIQYF | TGTGCCTGGAGTCGAGGGGGCACAGGGAACATTCAGTACTTC
. | TRBJ2-5 | TRBV4-2 | TRBD1 | CASSQDWTGGSETQYF | TGTGCCAGCAGCCAAGATTGGACAGGGGGCAGCGAGACCCAGTACTTC
. | TRBJ2-5 | TRBV18 | TRBD1 | CASSPRDRGGQETQYF | TGTGCCAGCTCACCCCGGGACAGGGGAGGACAAGAGACCCAGTACTTC
. | TRBJ1-1 | TRBV5-6 | TRBD1 | CASSRLTGAANTEAFF | TGTGCCAGCAGCAGACTAACAGGGGCGGCGAACACTGAAGCTTTCTTT
. | TRBJ1-1 | TRBV18 | . | CASTTAGGGRTEAFF | TGTGCCAGCACTACCGCGGGCGGCGGGCGCACTGAAGCTTTCTTT
. | TRBJ1-2 | TRBV7-2 | TRBD1 | CASSSGQGRTYGYTF | TGTGCCAGCAGCTCGGGACAGGGGCGTACCTATGGCTACACCTTC
. | TRBJ1-1 | TRBV18 | . | CASSLNRGVARNTEAFF | TGTGCCAGCTCACTGAATCGTGGTGTTGCGAGGAACACTGAAGCTTTCTTT
. | TRBJ2-1 | TRBV19 | TRBD2 | CASRNPLAGRSYNEQFF | TGTGCCAGTAGAAATCCTCTAGCGGGACGGTCCTACAATGAGCAGTTCTTC
. | TRBJ1-1 | TRBV4-3 | . | CASSQGSLDRNTEAFF | TGCGCCAGCAGCCAAGGGTCCCTAGACAGGAACACTGAAGCTTTCTTT